This T cell receptor beta chain was sequenced for a study of radiation and T cells in renal cell carcinoma. Study-wide points: No pretreatment tumor biopsies were available for baseline clonotypes. In blood, top tumor clones expanded by 2 weeks, shrinking by 4.

The time point denotes: blood 2 weeks post-SBRT. The treatment denotes: 15 Gy SBRT to primary tumor, nephrectomy 4 weeks later. On this clone itself: Its antigen is not known.

TCRdb's table, derived via immunoSEQ multiplex PCR, lists solely in-frame clones and lacks some. The data show some 120,000 clones, around 89% seen once. CDR1 and CDR2 (germline): SEHNR, FQNEAQ (reference sequence). V lost 1 base and J 4 bases, leaving 4 bases between the germline ends. The CDR3 covers 12 residues. This clonotype was obtained from an older woman with renal cell carcinoma. This chain links TRBV7-9 with TRBJ1-2; unclear D gene. The starting material was blood, obtained from a patient whose treatment included radiotherapy and nephrectomy. CDR3 residues: CASSLDVYGYTF. DNA of the CDR3: TGTGCCAGCAGCTTAGACGTCTATGGCTACACCTTC. The whole variable domain, remainder taken from reference TRBV7-9 and TRBJ1-2, is DTGVSQNPRHKITKRGQNVTFRCDPISEHNRLYWYRQTLGQGPEFLTYFQNEAQLEKSRLLSDRFSAERPKGSFSTLEIQRTEQGDSAMYLCASSLDVYGYTFGSGTRLTVV.